Below, 30 T cell receptor beta chains from the same sample are listed, as sequenced in a study of OX40 agonist ivuxolimab in advanced cancers. TCRdb keeps only in-frame clones here, not all; method: immunoSEQ multiplex PCR. The table records 65,000 to 80,000 clones, 85% to 90% of them present only once. Sequenced material: CD4+ or CD8+ T cells sorted from blood, taken in a trial of the OX40 agonist ivuxolimab. The receptors shown here come from an adult with an advanced solid tumor such as melanoma, head and neck, liver or kidney cancer.

The chain employs TRBV27 and TRBJ1-6; D is perhaps TRBD1 (6 bases). This CDR3 has 18 residues. Trimming took 5 bases from V and 10 from J, leaving 27 bases between them. The germline V gene encodes CDR1 MNHEY and CDR2 SMNVEV (reference sequence). The CDR3, as DNA: TGTGCCAGCAGTATAAGGAGTTTTCGCGTGGGGGGGGGCTCACCCCTCCACTTT. It encodes CASSIRSFRVGGGSPLHF.

The V gene is TRBV19, the J gene TRBJ1-2, with D unresolved. Germline values: CDR1 LNHDA, CDR2 SQIVND (reference sequence). Trimming removed 3 bases at V and 4 bases at J, with 15 bases between. There are 15 residues in the CDR3. The CDR3 bases are TGTGCCAGTAGTATCTTACCCCTAAGGAGCTATGGCTACACCTTC. Amino acid sequence: CASSILPLRSYGYTF. The full variable domain, rest sourced from reference TRBV19 and TRBJ1-2, is DGGITQSPKYLFRKEGQNVTLSCEQNLNHDAMYWYRQDPGQGLRLIYYSQIVNDFQKGDIAEGYSVSREKKESFPLTVTSAQKNPTAFYLCASSILPLRSYGYTFGSGTRLTVV.

The rearrangement links TRBV5-4 to TRBJ2-3; D may be TRBD1 (5 bases). Looked up from germline, CDR1 is SGHNT and CDR2 is YYREEE (reference sequence). V was cut by 2 bases and J by 1 base, with 5 bases left in between. The CDR3 has 13 residues. The CDR3 sequence is CASSLGGTDTQYF. The CDR3 DNA is TGTGCCAGCAGCTTAGGGGGCACAGATACGCAGTATTTT.

This rearrangement joins TRBV7-9 to TRBJ1-4, with D possibly matching TRBD1 (6 bases). The ends were cut back, 1 base at V and 5 bases at J, with 20 bases in the middle. CDR1 SEHNR and CDR2 FQNEAQ come from the germline V gene (reference sequence). There are 18 residues in the CDR3. The CDR3 region has the DNA TGTGCCAGCAGCTTAGGACAGGTCGTCCCCTCCGACAATGAAAAACTGTTTTTT. Translation: CASSLGQVVPSDNEKLFF.

This rearrangement joins TRBV7-9 to TRBJ1-2; tentative D call: TRBD1 (5 bases). The CDR3 covers 14 residues. CDR1 and CDR2 (germline): SEHNR, FQNEAQ (reference sequence). The ends were cut back, 1 base at V and 5 bases at J, with 11 bases in the middle. The CDR3 reads CASSLGGEPYGYTF. CDR3 sequence (DNA): TGTGCCAGCAGCTTAGGGGGGGAACCGTATGGCTACACCTTC.

V and J are TRBV11-3 and TRBJ2-1; D assignment may be TRBD1 or TRBD2 (5 bases each). CDR3 size: 13 residues. The germline V gene has CDR1 SGHNT and CDR2 YENEEA. V lost 6 bases and J 7 bases, leaving 13 bases between the germline ends. The CDR3 here is CASSYFGGNEQFF. In DNA, the CDR3 is TGTGCCAGCAGTTATTTTGGGGGAAATGAGCAGTTCTTC.

In this sample, this clone turned up once. The V and J genes are TRBV27 and TRBJ1-1; D call uncertain. Germline V CDR1 and CDR2: MNHEY, SMNVEV (reference sequence). This CDR3 has 14 amino acids. Trimming pared 6 bases from V and 10 bases from J, leaving 21 bases between. CDR3 sequence (DNA): TGTGCCAGCAGCTTGCGCCTTCGCGGGGAGCGAGCTTTCTTT. It codes for CASSLRLRGERAFF.

CDR3 DNA: TGCGCCAGCGGACTAGCGGGCAAGAACACCGGGGAGCTGTTTTTT. Translated: CASGLAGKNTGELFF. This chain joins TRBV5-1 and TRBJ2-2, with TRBD2 matching over 11 bases. Germline lookup yields CDR1 SGHRS and CDR2 YFSETQ. The CDR3 has 15 residues. With V trimmed by 7 bases and J by 1 base, 3 bases remained unmatched.

The rearrangement joins TRBV7-2 to TRBJ2-5, with 8 bases fitting TRBD1. CDR1 and CDR2 (germline): SGHTA, FQGNSA. This CDR3 region has 14 residues. V shed 1 base, J shed 5 bases, and the junction held 3 bases outside the gene matches. This CDR3 is CASSLGYRGETQYF. For the CDR3, the DNA is TGTGCCAGCAGCTTAGGGTACAGGGGGGAGACCCAGTACTTC.

CDR3 protein: CASTPWTASYEQYF. CDR3 in DNA: TGTGCCAGCACCCCCTGGACTGCCTCCTACGAGCAGTACTTC. The gene calls are TRBV7-2 and TRBJ2-7, with D possibly TRBD2 on 5 matching bases. Between the trimmed V and J ends, which lost 7 bases and 0 bases, there was a span of 13 bases. From germline, CDR1 is SGHTA and CDR2 FQGNSA. This CDR3 contains 14 residues.

The genes are TRBV5-6 and TRBJ1-3; TRBD1 is a possible D gene (5 bases). The V gene lost 0 bases and the J gene lost 0 bases, with 10 bases spanning the gap. This CDR3 has 16 residues. Germline loops: CDR1 SGHDT, CDR2 YYEEEE. CDR3 bases: TGTGCCAGCAGCTTGGCCGGGGCGGCCTCTGGAAACACCATATATTTT. Protein: CASSLAGAASGNTIYF.

The CDR3 protein is CASSRETGQSYGYTF. DNA for the CDR3: TGCGCCAGCAGCCGAGAGACAGGGCAGAGCTATGGCTACACCTTC. This chain uses TRBV4-3 with TRBJ1-2, with 7 positions matching TRBD1. The CDR3 totals 15 residues. Germline V gives CDR1 LGHNA, CDR2 YSLEER. Germline trimming cut 4 bases from V and 4 bases from J; bases unmatched to any gene: 9.

J is TRBJ1-6 and V is TRBV7-9, with D possibly matching TRBD1 (5 bases). Germline loops: CDR1 SEHNR, CDR2 FQNEAQ (reference sequence). V lost 2 bases and J 9 bases, leaving 14 bases between the germline ends. CDR3 size: 15 residues. This chain's CDR3 is CASSLSQGTASPLHF. The CDR3 DNA reads as TGTGCCAGCAGCTTAAGTCAGGGTACGGCTTCACCCCTCCACTTT.

Only one count was recorded for this clone. V and J are TRBV18 and TRBJ2-7; no clear D gene. Trimming removed 5 bases from V and 5 bases from J, with 16 bases in between. This CDR3 has 14 residues. The V gene's germline CDR1 is KGHSH and CDR2 LQKENI. The CDR3 loop reads CASSIYGQTHEQYF. DNA for the CDR3: TGTGCCAGCTCAATCTACGGGCAGACGCACGAGCAGTACTTC.

The rearrangement links TRBV29-1 to TRBJ1-2; the D gene is possibly TRBD1 (5 bases). V was pared by 7 bases and J by 1 base, with 16 bases between. Per germline, CDR1 SQVTM and CDR2 ANQGSEA. The CDR3 is 14 amino acids. The CDR3 DNA is TGCAGCGCCCGGACACCCGACCTTAACTATGGCTACACCTTC. Encoded protein: CSARTPDLNYGYTF.

This clone was counted a few times. The chain carries TRBV4-3 and TRBJ1-4; D uncertain. Trimming removed 0 bases at V and 12 bases at J, with 17 bases between. Germline CDR1 reads LGHNA; CDR2 reads YSLEER. The CDR3 is 15 amino acids. CDR3 amino acids: CASSQEVGGPVELFF. CDR3 bases: TGCGCCAGCAGCCAAGAGGTAGGAGGGCCCGTGGAACTGTTTTTT.

The genes are TRBV7-9 and TRBJ1-1; no firm D call. CDR1 is SEHNR and CDR2 is FQNEAQ in the germline V gene (reference sequence). The CDR3 extends over 15 amino acids. Trimming removed 2 bases at V and 0 bases at J, with 10 bases between. The CDR3 loop is CASSLPRRMNTEAFF. The CDR3 DNA sequence: TGTGCCAGCAGCTTACCTCGAAGGATGAACACTGAAGCTTTCTTT.

This clone was observed a few times. The chain carries TRBV5-1 and TRBJ1-2; 9 bases match TRBD1. The CDR3 has 14 residues. Per the germline V gene, CDR1 is SGHRS and CDR2 is YFSETQ. Trimming cost V 3 bases and J 7 bases; bases outside gene matches: 7. CDR3 sequence: CASSSQGQGTGYTF. The CDR3 bases are TGCGCCAGCAGCTCACAGGGACAGGGCACTGGCTACACCTTC.

The chain links TRBV4-3 to TRBJ2-3; 8 nucleotides match TRBD1. The CDR3 extends over 14 amino acids. Trimming cost V 3 bases and J 2 bases; bases outside gene matches: 1. Germline V gives CDR1 LGHNA, CDR2 YSLEER. CDR3 residues: CASSQQGATDTQYF. The CDR3 DNA follows: TGCGCCAGCAGCCAGCAGGGGGCCACAGATACGCAGTATTTT.

The chain links TRBV7-9 to TRBJ1-6; D remains ambiguous. The CDR3 totals 14 residues. Per the germline V gene, CDR1 is SEHNR and CDR2 is FQNEAQ (reference sequence). V was cut by 6 bases and J by 8 bases, with 14 bases left in between. The chain's CDR3 is CASSGRRPDSPLHF. In nucleotides, the CDR3 is TGTGCCAGCAGTGGGCGGAGACCTGATTCACCCCTCCACTTT.

The chain recombines TRBV18 with TRBJ2-3; D is perhaps TRBD1 (6 bases). Germline values: CDR1 KGHSH, CDR2 LQKENI. This CDR3 comprises 13 residues. V lost 3 bases, J lost 5 bases, and 9 bases lay in between. Here the CDR3 reads CASSPADRDTQYF. The CDR3 DNA reads TGTGCCAGCTCACCCGCGGACAGAGATACGCAGTATTTT.

J is TRBJ1-2 and V is TRBV29-1; 9 positions agree with TRBD1. The CDR3 consists of 15 residues. Germline V gives CDR1 SQVTM, CDR2 ANQGSEA. The V gene end was trimmed by 6 bases and the J gene end by 4 bases; junction bases not matched to a gene: 12. The CDR3 nucleotides read TGCAGCGTAGCAATACCGGGACAGGGCCCCTATGGCTACACCTTC. Amino acids: CSVAIPGQGPYGYTF.

V gene TRBV18 combines with J gene TRBJ2-3; D is unresolved. Trimming cost V 3 bases and J 2 bases, with 12 bases left between them. Per the germline V gene, CDR1 is KGHSH and CDR2 is LQKENI. This CDR3 has 15 residues. The DNA of the CDR3 is TGTGCCAGCTCACCCGTGATCTTTACCACAGATACGCAGTATTTT. It is translated as CASSPVIFTTDTQYF.

This clone is a singleton in its sample. In nucleotides, the CDR3 is TGTGCCAGCAGCCCCGAACTAGCGGCGTACCAAGAGACCCAGTACTTC. It specifies CASSPELAAYQETQYF. The V gene is TRBV4-2, the J gene TRBJ2-5; TRBD2 aligns across 8 bases. CDR1 is LGHNA, CDR2 YNFKEQ, per germline. J gave up 0 bases and V 4 bases, and 7 bases lay outside the gene matches. CDR3 length: 16 amino acids.

The chain has TRBV5-1 and TRBJ2-4; TRBD2 might be the D (7 bases). The CDR3 runs to 16 residues. CDR1 and CDR2 (germline): SGHRS, YFSETQ. Trimming cost V 0 bases and J 7 bases, with 17 bases left between them. This CDR3 reads CASSLVPAGEGNIQYF. CDR3 DNA sequence: TGCGCCAGCAGCTTGGTACCGGCAGGGGAGGGGAACATTCAGTACTTC.

V gene TRBV6-1 combines with J gene TRBJ1-5; the D gene is possibly TRBD1 (6 bases). V was shortened by 1 base and J by 1 base, with 20 bases between the two germline ends. The CDR3 spans 19 residues. Germline CDR1 and CDR2: MNHNS and SASEGT. This CDR3 reads CASSEGDTINKLSNQPQHF. CDR3 nucleotide sequence: TGTGCCAGCAGTGAAGGGGACACTATAAATAAGCTAAGCAATCAGCCCCAGCATTTT.

Only a few counts were recorded for this clone. This chain joins TRBV4-3 and TRBJ1-1, with no clear D. V was pared by 0 bases and J by 0 bases, with 8 bases between. Germline CDR1 reads LGHNA; CDR2 reads YSLEER. The CDR3 covers 15 residues. The CDR3 loop reads CASSQEDIMNTEAFF. The CDR3 DNA sequence: TGCGCCAGCAGCCAAGAAGACATCATGAACACTGAAGCTTTCTTT.

J is TRBJ1-6 and V is TRBV6-5, with 8 bases aligning to TRBD1. This CDR3 contains 15 residues. The ends lost 3 bases at V and 7 bases at J; junction bases unmatched: 5. Germline-derived CDR1 and CDR2 are MNHEY and SVGAGI. The CDR3 DNA reads TGTGCCAGCAGTTATTACGGGACAGGCAATTCACCCCTCCACTTT. This sequence encodes CASSYYGTGNSPLHF.

This clone was seen a few times. V is TRBV10-1 and J is TRBJ2-3; no reliable D call. V dropped 4 bases and J dropped 6 bases, with 11 bases sitting between them. The CDR3 runs to 13 residues. Germline CDR1 reads WNHNN; CDR2 reads SYGVQD (reference sequence). CDR3 coding DNA: TGCGCCAGCAGTGGGTTCCCCGGGGATACGCAGTATTTT. It specifies CASSGFPGDTQYF.

This clone was counted once. V and J are TRBV4-1 and TRBJ2-1; TRBD1 is a possible D gene (5 bases). V was shortened by 1 base and J by 9 bases, with 7 bases between the two germline ends. Germline V gives CDR1 MGHRA, CDR2 YSYEKL. This CDR3 region has 12 residues. CDR3 sequence reads: CASSQVGVEQFF. Here the CDR3 DNA reads TGCGCCAGCAGCCAAGTAGGGGTTGAGCAGTTCTTC.